What follows are 16 T cell receptor beta chains derived from one specimen sequenced in a study of blood T cell repertoires in COVID-19. The data were produced by immunoSEQ multiplex PCR, yet TCRdb's version contains in-frame clones alone and is incomplete. The sample shows over 30,000 clones, 75% to 80% of them seen only once. The sequenced material came from peripheral blood. The receptor source for this set is a human donor in a cohort sampled during active COVID-19.

This clone was seen only a few times. V and J are TRBV6-4 and TRBJ1-2; tentatively, D is TRBD1 (5 bases). Germline CDR1 reads MRHNA; CDR2 reads SNTAGT. V was pared by 0 bases and J by 6 bases, with 14 bases between. CDR3 length: 15 residues. CDR3 nucleotides: TGTGCCAGCAGTGACTCGGAGGGGCAGAGCGATGGCTACACCTTC. Amino acid sequence: CASSDSEGQSDGYTF.

V and J are TRBV5-8 and TRBJ1-5; D is undetermined. CDR3 size: 15 residues. The ends were cut back, 4 bases at V and 2 bases at J, with 13 bases in the middle. Germline values: CDR1 SGHTS, CDR2 YDEGEE. The CDR3 coding sequence is TGTGCCAGCAGCCCCGGGGTTAACGGCAATCAGCCCCAGCATTTT. Protein: CASSPGVNGNQPQHF.

The rearrangement joins TRBV18 to TRBJ1-2; 7 nucleotides match TRBD1. The CDR3 contains 14 residues. Germline V gene data show CDR1 as KGHSH and CDR2 as LQKENI. J lost 2 bases, V lost 2 bases, and 2 bases had no gene match. Here the CDR3 reads CASSPSQGNYGYTF. The DNA of the CDR3 is TGTGCCAGCTCACCATCACAGGGGAACTATGGCTACACCTTC.

The chain uses TRBV3-1 (or the pseudogene TRBV3-2) and TRBJ2-5, with D tentatively TRBD2 (5 bases). CDR3 size: 12 residues. Looked up from germline, CDR1 is LGHDT and CDR2 is YNNKEL (reference sequence). V lost 4 bases and J lost 7, with 10 bases in between. CDR3 sequence: CASSREGGTQYF. The CDR3 DNA reads TGTGCCAGCAGCCGTGAGGGCGGGACCCAGTACTTC.

The rearrangement links TRBV27 to TRBJ2-2, with 8 bases matching TRBD2. Trimming cost V 4 bases and J 5 bases; bases outside gene matches: 6. This CDR3 spans 15 amino acids. In germline, CDR1 is MNHEY, CDR2 SMNVEV (reference sequence). CDR3 DNA: TGTGCCAGCAGTTCGAGCGGGAGATGGACCGGGGAGCTGTTTTTT. Protein sequence: CASSSSGRWTGELFF.

J is TRBJ1-1 and V is TRBV18, with 7 bases identical to TRBD1. Germline V gene lookup returns CDR1 KGHSH and CDR2 LQKENI. The length of the CDR3 is 17 residues. V was pared by 0 bases and J by 4 bases, with 11 bases of the junction left unmatched. Here the CDR3 reads CASSPPTVGTGATEAFF. Written as DNA, the CDR3 is TGTGCCAGCTCACCACCGACGGTAGGCACAGGGGCCACTGAAGCTTTCTTT.

About this clone itself: Its ends do not fully match the called genes, so a read error is possible. V and J are TRBV30 and TRBJ2-5, with 11 bases fitting TRBD1. CDR1 and CDR2 from the germline V gene are GTSNPN and SVGIG (reference sequence). This CDR3 comprises 15 residues. As DNA, the CDR3 is TGTGTCTGGGGGTTGGACAGGGGGCTCGGGGAGACCCAGTACTTC. Its translation is CVWGLDRGLGETQYF.

The chain uses TRBV25-1 and TRBJ2-7; TRBD2 aligns across 7 bases. Unmatched junction bases numbered 14, after V lost 3 bases and J lost 9 bases. CDR1 and CDR2 from the germline V gene are MGHDK and SYGVNS. The CDR3 is 15 residues long. The CDR3 DNA sequence: TGTGCCAGCAGTGAGTCGGGGGGTGGGACCCTCGGGCAGTACTTC. This encodes CASSESGGGTLGQYF.

V is TRBV5-1 and J is TRBJ2-2; D is perhaps TRBD1 (5 bases). The CDR3 covers 16 residues. Germline V CDR1 and CDR2: SGHRS, YFSETQ. V gave up 4 bases and J gave up 2 bases, with 15 bases separating them. The CDR3 spells CASSKGNQGNTGELFF. DNA for the CDR3: TGCGCCAGCAGCAAAGGGAACCAGGGAAACACCGGGGAGCTGTTTTTT.

This clone was counted a few times. V and J are TRBV2 and TRBJ2-5; 8 bases agree with TRBD2. J lost 7 bases, V lost 5 bases, and 6 bases had no gene match. Looked up from germline, CDR1 is SNHLY and CDR2 is FYNNEI. CDR3 length equals 13 residues. The CDR3, as DNA: TGTGCCAGCAGTAGCGGGGGCGGATGGACCCAGTACTTC. Translating it yields CASSSGGGWTQYF. Complete variable domain (other parts from reference TRBV2 and TRBJ2-5): EPEVTQTPSHQVTQMGQEVILRCVPISNHLYFYWYRQILGQKVEFLVSFYNNEISEKSEIFDDQFSVERPDGSNFTLKIRSTKLEDSAMYFCASSSGGGWTQYFGPGTRLLVL.

The chain carries TRBV7-6 and TRBJ2-3; TRBD1 matches 8 bases. Unmatched junction bases numbered 9, after V lost 6 bases and J lost 1 base. CDR3 length equals 16 residues. Germline CDR1 and CDR2: SGHVS and FNYEAQ. For the CDR3, the DNA is TGTGCCAGCAGACTTGGGACAGGTTTTGGCACAGATACGCAGTATTTT. This encodes CASRLGTGFGTDTQYF.

The V call is TRBV11-2, the J call TRBJ1-2; D unclear. V lost 1 base, J lost 3 bases, and 3 bases lay in between. CDR1 and CDR2 (germline): SGHAT, FQNNGV. The CDR3 is 12 residues long. In DNA form, the CDR3 reads TGTGCCAGCAGCTTAGGAGACTATGGCTACACCTTC. This sequence encodes CASSLGDYGYTF.

This clone was seen only once. CDR3 nucleotides: TGTGCCAGCAGTTTCCCCCCCTCGGGACAGATCTATGGCTACACCTTC. As protein: CASSFPPSGQIYGYTF. The rearrangement uses TRBV28 and TRBJ1-2, with 7 bases identical to TRBD1. This CDR3 spans 16 amino acids. Germline CDR1 MDHEN, CDR2 SYDVKM. J lost 4 bases, V lost 3 bases, and 11 bases had no gene match.

This clone was recorded only once. The chain combines TRBV7-2 with TRBJ2-5; D possibly corresponds to TRBD1 (6 bases). The germline V gene has CDR1 SGHTA and CDR2 FQGNSA. There are 15 residues in the CDR3. The V and J ends lost 2 bases and 3 bases respectively, with 13 bases between them. This chain's CDR3 is CASSLMGAGKETQYF. The DNA of the CDR3 is TGTGCCAGCAGCTTAATGGGGGCTGGGAAAGAGACCCAGTACTTC. Supplemented by reference TRBV7-2 and TRBJ2-5, the full variable domain reads GAGVSQSPSNKVTEKGKDVELRCDPISGHTALYWYRQSLGQGLEFLIYFQGNSAPDKSGLPSDRFSAERTGGSVSTLTIQRTQQEDSAVYLCASSLMGAGKETQYFGPGTRLLVL.

The rearrangement links TRBV6-7 to TRBJ1-2; 9 nucleotides line up with TRBD1. TRBV6-7 is an ORF for which the function is uncertain. V shed 2 bases and J 0 bases; nucleotides not matched to a gene: 16. The CDR3 has 20 amino acids. The DNA of the CDR3 is TGTGCCAGCAGTTACCGTCCGGGACAGGGTTTTAAAGCAGCTAACTATGGCTACACCTTC. This encodes CASSYRPGQGFKAANYGYTF.

The chain recombines TRBV3-1 (or the pseudogene TRBV3-2) with TRBJ2-7; 7 bases match TRBD1. Trimming at V came to 2 bases and at J to 2 bases, leaving 6 bases not matched to a gene. This CDR3 has 15 amino acids. Germline V gene lookup returns CDR1 LGHDT and CDR2 YNNKEL (reference sequence). CDR3 DNA sequence: TGTGCCAGCAGCCAATCCAGGGGGAGCACCTACGAGCAGTACTTC. As protein: CASSQSRGSTYEQYF.